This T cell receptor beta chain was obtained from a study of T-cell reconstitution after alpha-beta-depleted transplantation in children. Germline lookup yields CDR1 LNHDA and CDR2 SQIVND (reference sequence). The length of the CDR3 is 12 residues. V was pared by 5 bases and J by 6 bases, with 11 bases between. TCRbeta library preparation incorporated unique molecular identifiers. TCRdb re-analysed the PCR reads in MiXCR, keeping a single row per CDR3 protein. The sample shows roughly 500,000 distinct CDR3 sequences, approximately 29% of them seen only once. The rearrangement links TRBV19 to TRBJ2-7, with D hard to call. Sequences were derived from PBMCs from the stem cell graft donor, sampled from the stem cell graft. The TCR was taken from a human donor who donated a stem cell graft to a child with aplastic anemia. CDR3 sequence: CASSHQATEQYF. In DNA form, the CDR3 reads TGTGCCAGTAGTCACCAGGCGACCGAGCAGTACTTC.